The next 15 T cell receptor beta chains were all read from a single sample in a study of identical twins. TCRdb recomputed calls from the 5' RACE reads with MiXCR, one row per CDR3 protein. The sample lists about 330,000 distinct CDR3 sequences, roughly an eighth occurring once. The same sample was also studied in work on yellow fever vaccine responses in identical twins.

The sequenced material came from CD8+ T cells sorted from blood. Every receptor here comes from a woman younger than 30 in good health.

The rearrangement links TRBV24-1 to TRBJ2-3, with a weak D call TRBD1 (6 bases). This CDR3 is 15 amino acids long. In germline, CDR1 is KGHDR, CDR2 SFDVKD. V lost 7 bases to trimming and J lost 4 bases, with 17 bases between them. CDR3 coding DNA: TGTGCCACCAGCCTTCCAACGGACAGACCAGATACGCAGTATTTT. It encodes CATSLPTDRPDTQYF.

There are a few counts of this clonotype. The CDR3, as DNA: TGCGCCAGCAGCTTGGACCATACCTTGTCCTACGAGCAGTACGTC. Residues: CASSLDHTLSYEQYV. The chain carries TRBV5-1 and TRBJ2-7; D remains unclear. The CDR3 length is 15 residues. The V end lost 0 bases, the J end lost 1 base, and 11 bases lay between the germline ends. Per germline, CDR1 SGHRS and CDR2 YFSETQ.

The chain employs TRBV6-1 and TRBJ2-2; 7 nucleotides line up with TRBD2. The CDR3 is 15 amino acids. Germline V gives CDR1 MNHNS, CDR2 SASEGT. Trimming at V came to 5 bases and at J to 5 bases, leaving 8 bases not matched to a gene. The CDR3 protein is CASSPGTRETGELFF. CDR3 nucleotide sequence: TGTGCCAGCAGTCCGGGCACGCGGGAGACCGGGGAGCTGTTTTTT.

This rearrangement joins TRBV6-1 to TRBJ1-1; no definite D call. With 4 bases removed from V and 3 bases from J, the gap between germline ends came to 12 bases. Germline-derived CDR1 and CDR2 are MNHNS and SASEGT. CDR3 length: 14 amino acids. CDR3 protein: CASSGVDGDTEAFF. CDR3 bases: TGTGCCAGCAGTGGGGTGGACGGGGACACTGAAGCTTTCTTT.

The V call is TRBV12-3 or TRBV12-4, the J call TRBJ2-5; possible D gene TRBD2, 5 bases. There are 14 residues in the CDR3. The germline V and J ends were trimmed by 6 bases and 7 bases, with 18 bases remaining between them. The CDR3 loop is CASSFTEEDATQYF. Here the CDR3 DNA reads TGTGCCAGCAGCTTCACCGAGGAGGACGCGACCCAGTACTTC.

This clonotype was detected ten times or more. The rearrangement links TRBV11-2 to TRBJ2-7, with D possibly TRBD2 on 7 matching bases. Germline V lookup: CDR1 SGHAT, CDR2 FQNNGV. This CDR3 spans 14 amino acids. V was clipped by 5 bases and J by 2 bases, with 13 bases between them. The CDR3 loop is CASSLGGAAYEQYV. The CDR3 DNA follows: TGTGCCAGCAGCCTGGGGGGGGCGGCCTACGAGCAGTACGTC.

V is TRBV12-3 or TRBV12-4 and J is TRBJ2-7, with a possible D match to TRBD2 (5 bases). The CDR3 runs 13 residues. The ends were cut back, 3 bases at V and 3 bases at J, with 9 bases in the middle. The CDR3 sequence: CASSFGEGYEQYF. The CDR3 DNA follows: TGTGCCAGCAGTTTCGGTGAGGGCTACGAGCAGTACTTC.

At least ten counts were recorded for this clonotype. The chain couples TRBV10-3 to TRBJ2-7; the match to TRBD2 covers 8 bases. This CDR3 is 13 amino acids long. The germline V gene has CDR1 ENHRY and CDR2 SYGVKD. Losses at the gene ends were 7 bases for V and 3 bases for J; bases not matched to a gene: 5. The CDR3 sequence: CAINSGSIYEQYF. The CDR3, as DNA: TGTGCCATCAACAGCGGGAGTATCTACGAGCAGTACTTC.

CDR3 residues: CASTSDLGPSGANVLTF. CDR3 sequence (DNA): TGTGCCAGCACCTCGGATTTAGGCCCCTCTGGGGCCAACGTCCTGACTTTC. The rearrangement links TRBV9 to TRBJ2-6, with D unresolved. The V gene lost 6 bases and the J gene lost 0 bases, with 16 bases spanning the gap. Germline lookup yields CDR1 SGDLS and CDR2 YYNGEE. The CDR3 spans 17 residues.

The chain links TRBV15 to TRBJ2-1; D is undetermined. The CDR3 extends over 15 amino acids. Trimming took 0 bases from V and 6 from J, leaving 12 bases between them. Germline V gives CDR1 LNHNV, CDR2 YYDKDF (reference sequence). The CDR3 DNA sequence: TGTGCCACCAGCAGAGATGTAGGGTCGCGCAATGAGCAGTTCTTC. It encodes CATSRDVGSRNEQFF.

This clonotype was counted at least ten times. The genes are TRBV12-3 or TRBV12-4 and TRBJ1-1; perhaps TRBD1 as D (6 bases). The CDR3 totals 16 residues. V shed 4 bases and J shed 2 bases, with 17 bases lying between them. The CDR3 loop reads CASSSRGGDTNTEAFF. In DNA, the CDR3 is TGTGCCAGCAGTTCCCGCGGCGGGGACACAAACACTGAAGCTTTCTTT.

The rearrangement links TRBV9 to TRBJ2-7, with D possibly TRBD1 on 5 matching bases. The CDR3 sequence is 12 residues long. The V gene lost 3 bases and the J gene lost 5 bases, with 9 bases spanning the gap. The germline V gene has CDR1 SGDLS and CDR2 YYNGEE. The CDR3 sequence is CASSASGHEQYF. The CDR3 DNA reads as TGTGCCAGCAGCGCCTCAGGGCACGAGCAGTACTTC.

The V call is TRBV29-1, the J call TRBJ1-2, with unresolved D. V was shortened by 6 bases and J by 6 bases, with 11 bases between the two germline ends. Germline CDR1 and CDR2: SQVTM and ANQGSEA. The CDR3 sequence is 11 residues long. The CDR3 DNA reads as TGCAGCGTGCCCCTCGGAAATGGCTACACCTTC. Translation: CSVPLGNGYTF. Complete variable domain (other parts from reference TRBV29-1 and TRBJ1-2): SAVISQKPSRDICQRGTSLTIQCQVDSQVTMMFWYRQQPGQSLTLIATANQGSEATYESGFVIDKFPISRPNLTFSTLTVSNMSPEDSSIYLCSVPLGNGYTFGSGTRLTVV.

This sequence joins TRBV9 and TRBJ2-7; D remains ambiguous. The CDR3 extends over 16 amino acids. V lost 4 bases to trimming and J lost 0 bases, with 17 bases between them. From germline, CDR1 is SGDLS and CDR2 YYNGEE. CDR3 in amino acids: CASSLEPGLSSYEQYF. CDR3 coding DNA: TGTGCCAGCAGCCTAGAACCCGGGTTAAGCTCCTACGAGCAGTACTTC.

The chain has TRBV7-6 and TRBJ2-5; D uncertain. V lost 5 bases, J lost 0 bases, and 16 bases lay in between. Looked up from germline, CDR1 is SGHVS and CDR2 is FNYEAQ. The CDR3 is 16 residues long. This CDR3 is CASSPRAETYQETQYF. The DNA for the CDR3 is TGTGCCAGCAGCCCCCGGGCTGAGACGTACCAAGAGACCCAGTACTTC.